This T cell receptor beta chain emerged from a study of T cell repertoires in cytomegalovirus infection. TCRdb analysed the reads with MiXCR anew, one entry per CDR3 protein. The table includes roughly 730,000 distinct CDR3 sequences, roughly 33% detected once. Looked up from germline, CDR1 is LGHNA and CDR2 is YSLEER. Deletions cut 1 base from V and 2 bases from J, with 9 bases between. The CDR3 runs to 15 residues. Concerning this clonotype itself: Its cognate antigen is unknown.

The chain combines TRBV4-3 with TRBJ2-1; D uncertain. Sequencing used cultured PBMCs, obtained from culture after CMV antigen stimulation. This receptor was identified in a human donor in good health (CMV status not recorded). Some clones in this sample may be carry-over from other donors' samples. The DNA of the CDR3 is TGCGCCAGCAGCCAAGGGGGTCGTACCTACAATGAGCAGTTCTTC. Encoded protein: CASSQGGRTYNEQFF.